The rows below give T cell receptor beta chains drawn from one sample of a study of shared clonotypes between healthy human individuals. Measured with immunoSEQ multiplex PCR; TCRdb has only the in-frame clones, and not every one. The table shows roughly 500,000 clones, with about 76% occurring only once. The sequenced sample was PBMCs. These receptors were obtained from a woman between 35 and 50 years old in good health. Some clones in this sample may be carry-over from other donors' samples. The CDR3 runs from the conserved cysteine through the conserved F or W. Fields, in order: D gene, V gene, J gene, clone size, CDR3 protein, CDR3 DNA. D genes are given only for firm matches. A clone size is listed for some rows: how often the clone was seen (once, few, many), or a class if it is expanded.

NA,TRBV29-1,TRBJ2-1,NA,CSVETAQGNEQFF,TGCAGCGTTGAGACAGCCCAAGGGAATGAGCAGTTCTTC
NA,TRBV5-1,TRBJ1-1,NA,CASRRLPGLGNTEAFF,TGCGCCAGCAGGAGGCTTCCGGGACTTGGAAACACTGAAGCTTTCTTT
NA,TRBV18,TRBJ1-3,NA,CASSPRTESGNTIYF,TGTGCCAGCTCACCACGGACAGAGTCTGGAAACACCATATATTTT
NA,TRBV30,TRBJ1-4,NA,CAWGATNEKLFF,TGTGCCTGGGGGGCAACTAATGAAAAACTGTTTTTT
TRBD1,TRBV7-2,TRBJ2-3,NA,CASSLVSSGGGTDTQYF,TGTGCCAGCAGCTTAGTCTCCTCAGGGGGCGGCACAGATACGCAGTATTTT
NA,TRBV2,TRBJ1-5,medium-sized,CASSEARGAGQPQHF,TGTGCCAGCAGTGAAGCGCGGGGGGCGGGTCAGCCCCAGCATTTT
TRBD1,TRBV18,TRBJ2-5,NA,CASSPTGGQETQYF,TGTGCCAGCTCACCAACAGGGGGCCAAGAGACCCAGTACTTC
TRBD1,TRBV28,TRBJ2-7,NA,CASRGQGFYEQYF,TGTGCCAGCAGGGGACAGGGATTCTACGAGCAGTACTTC
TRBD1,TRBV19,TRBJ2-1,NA,CASSVQGAYNEQFF,TGTGCCAGTAGTGTACAGGGGGCGTACAATGAGCAGTTCTTC
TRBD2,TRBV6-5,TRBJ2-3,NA,CASSTSGTGTDTQYF,TGTGCCAGCAGTACTAGCGGGACTGGCACAGATACGCAGTATTTT
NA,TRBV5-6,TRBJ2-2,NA,CASSLILDLDTGELFF,TGTGCCAGCAGCTTGATCCTAGATCTGGACACCGGGGAGCTGTTTTTT
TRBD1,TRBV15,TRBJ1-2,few,CATKGFQGDYGYTF,TGTGCCACCAAGGGGTTCCAGGGGGACTATGGCTACACCTTC
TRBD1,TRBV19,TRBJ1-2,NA,CASSFTGEGYTF,TGTGCCAGTAGTTTCACAGGGGAAGGCTACACCTTC
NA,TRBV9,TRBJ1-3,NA,CASSVSPTRSGNTIYF,TGTGCCAGCAGCGTATCGCCGACCCGCTCTGGAAACACCATATATTTT
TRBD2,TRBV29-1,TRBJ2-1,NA,CSGQGTGLAGGYNEQFF,TGCAGCGGACAGGGGACAGGACTAGCGGGAGGTTACAATGAGCAGTTCTTC
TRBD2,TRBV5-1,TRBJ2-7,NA,CASSLAGLAGGPGEQYF,TGCGCCAGCAGCTTGGCCGGTCTAGCGGGAGGGCCTGGCGAGCAGTACTTC
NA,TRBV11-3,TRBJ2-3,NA,CASSLVGTTDTQYF,TGTGCCAGCAGCTTAGTAGGAACCACAGATACGCAGTATTTT
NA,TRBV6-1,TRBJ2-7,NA,CASSEASNSYEQYF,TGTGCCAGCAGTGAAGCTTCCAACTCCTACGAGCAGTACTTC
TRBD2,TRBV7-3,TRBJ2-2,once,CASSLWASGANTGELFF,TGTGCCAGCAGCCTCTGGGCTAGCGGGGCTAACACCGGGGAGCTGTTTTTT
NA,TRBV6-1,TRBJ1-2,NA,CASSVPAGSYGYTF,TGTGCCAGCAGTGTACCGGCAGGTAGCTATGGCTACACCTTC
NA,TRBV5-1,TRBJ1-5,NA,CASSKDSNQPQHF,TGCGCCAGCAGCAAGGACAGCAATCAGCCCCAGCATTTT
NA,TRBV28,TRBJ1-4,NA,CASSHLGIGEKLFF,TGTGCCAGCAGTCACCTAGGGATAGGAGAAAAACTGTTTTTT
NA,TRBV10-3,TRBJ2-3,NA,CAISAHGPATDTQYF,TGTGCCATCAGTGCGCACGGCCCCGCCACAGATACGCAGTATTTT
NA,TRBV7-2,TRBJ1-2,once,CASSPSGLLRLNGYTF,TGTGCCAGCAGCCCCTCGGGACTGCTCCGTTTAAATGGCTACACCTTC
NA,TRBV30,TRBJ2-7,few,CAWSAGYEQYF,TGTGCCTGGAGTGCTGGTTACGAGCAGTACTTC
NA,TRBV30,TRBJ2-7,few,CAWSGSYEQYF,TGTGCCTGGAGCGGTTCCTACGAGCAGTACTTC
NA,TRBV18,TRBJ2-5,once,CASSPPGRWETQYF,TGTGCCAGCTCACCACCAGGGAGGTGGGAGACCCAGTACTTC
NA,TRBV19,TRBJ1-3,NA,CASSPTGDSGNTIYF,TGTGCCAGTAGCCCGACAGGCGACTCTGGAAACACCATATATTTT
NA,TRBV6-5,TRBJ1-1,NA,CASSYLLNTEDFF,TGTGCCAGCAGTTACTTGCTGAACACTGAAGATTTCTTT